This entry lists 3 T cell receptor beta chains sequenced from one sample in a study of OX40 agonist ivuxolimab in advanced cancers. TCRdb's copy holds only in-frame clones and misses some; the assay was immunoSEQ multiplex PCR. The data contain about 70,000 clones, about 94% of them seen just once; the ten biggest clones take up 6% to 8%. The sequences come from CD4+ or CD8+ T cells sorted from blood, collected in a trial of the OX40 agonist ivuxolimab. Every receptor here comes from an adult with an advanced solid tumor such as melanoma, head and neck, liver or kidney cancer.

The rearrangement joins TRBV19 to TRBJ2-7; D might be TRBD1 or TRBD2, each matching 5 bases. This CDR3 is built from 16 residues. Germline CDR1 and CDR2: LNHDA and SQIVND (reference sequence). Trimming stripped 3 bases from V and 2 bases from J, with 17 bases between. The CDR3 sequence is CASSMGPPAGTYEQYF. CDR3 sequence (DNA): TGTGCCAGTAGTATGGGACCCCCCGCAGGAACCTACGAGCAGTACTTC.

CDR3 amino acids: CASSFSQGGQGEAFF. In DNA form, the CDR3 reads TGTGCCAGCAGTTTTTCACAGGGAGGTCAGGGTGAAGCTTTCTTT. This chain links TRBV27 with TRBJ1-1; weak D call: TRBD1 (6 bases). CDR1 and CDR2 (germline): MNHEY, SMNVEV (reference sequence). V lost 3 bases and J lost 7, with 18 bases in between. The CDR3 sequence is 15 residues long.

This clone has just a few counts. The V gene is TRBV7-8, the J gene TRBJ2-3; 10 bases align to TRBD2. The CDR3 contains 17 residues. Germline values: CDR1 SGHVS, CDR2 FQNEAQ. The J segment lost 6 bases and the V segment lost 5 bases, leaving 14 bases of the junction unmatched. CDR3 nucleotides: TGTGCCAGCAGCGCGAAACTGAGCGGGGGGGCATCCGATACGCAGTATTTT. It specifies CASSAKLSGGASDTQYF.